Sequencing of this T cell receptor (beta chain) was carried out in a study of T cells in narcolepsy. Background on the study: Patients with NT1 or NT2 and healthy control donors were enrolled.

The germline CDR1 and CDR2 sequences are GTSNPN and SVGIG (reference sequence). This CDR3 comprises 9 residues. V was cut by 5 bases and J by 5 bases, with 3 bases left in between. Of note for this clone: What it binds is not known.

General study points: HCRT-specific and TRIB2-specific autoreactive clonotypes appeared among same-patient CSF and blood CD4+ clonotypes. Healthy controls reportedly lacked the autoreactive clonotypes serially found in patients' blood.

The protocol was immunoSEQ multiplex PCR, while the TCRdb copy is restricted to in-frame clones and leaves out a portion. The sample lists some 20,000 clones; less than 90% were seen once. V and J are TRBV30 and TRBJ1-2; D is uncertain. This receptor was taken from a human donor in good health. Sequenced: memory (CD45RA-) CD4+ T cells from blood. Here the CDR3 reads CAWSYGYTF. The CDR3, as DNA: TGTGCCTGGTCATATGGCTACACCTTC. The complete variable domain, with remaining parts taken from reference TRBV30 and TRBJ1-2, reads SQTIHQWPATLVQPVGSPLSLECTVEGTSNPNLYWYRQAAGRGLQLLFYSVGIGQISSEVPQNLSASRPQDRQFILSSKKLLLSDSGFYLCAWSYGYTFGSGTRLTVV.